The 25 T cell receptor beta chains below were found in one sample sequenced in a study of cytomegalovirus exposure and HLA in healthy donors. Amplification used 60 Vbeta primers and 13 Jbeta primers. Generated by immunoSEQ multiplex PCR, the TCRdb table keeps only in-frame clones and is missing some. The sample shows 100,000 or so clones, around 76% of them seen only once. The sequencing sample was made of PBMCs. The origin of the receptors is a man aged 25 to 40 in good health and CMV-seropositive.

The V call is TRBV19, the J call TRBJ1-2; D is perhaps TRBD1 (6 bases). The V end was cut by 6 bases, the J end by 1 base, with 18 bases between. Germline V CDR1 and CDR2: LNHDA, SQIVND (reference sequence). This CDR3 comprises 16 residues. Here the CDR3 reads CASSYRWDMFNYGYTF. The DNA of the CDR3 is TGTGCCAGTAGCTACCGATGGGACATGTTTAACTATGGCTACACCTTC.

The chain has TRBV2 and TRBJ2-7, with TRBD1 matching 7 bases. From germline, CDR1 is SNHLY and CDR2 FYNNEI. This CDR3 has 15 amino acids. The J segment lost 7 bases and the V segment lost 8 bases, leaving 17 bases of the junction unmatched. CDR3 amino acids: CASSYLTGTAREQYF. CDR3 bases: TGTGCCAGCTCATATTTGACAGGGACGGCTCGGGAGCAGTACTTC.

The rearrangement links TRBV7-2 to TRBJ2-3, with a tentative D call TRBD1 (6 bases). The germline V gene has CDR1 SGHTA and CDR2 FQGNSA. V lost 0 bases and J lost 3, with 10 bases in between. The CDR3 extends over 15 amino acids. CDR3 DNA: TGTGCCAGCAGCTTAGCGGGGGCGGAAACAGATACGCAGTATTTT. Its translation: CASSLAGAETDTQYF.

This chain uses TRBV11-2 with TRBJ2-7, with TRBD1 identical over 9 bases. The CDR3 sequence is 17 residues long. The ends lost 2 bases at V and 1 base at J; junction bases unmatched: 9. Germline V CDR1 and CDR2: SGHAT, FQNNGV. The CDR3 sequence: CASSLSTGGAFSYEQYF. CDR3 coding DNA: TGTGCCAGCAGCTTATCTACAGGGGGCGCGTTTTCCTACGAGCAGTACTTC.

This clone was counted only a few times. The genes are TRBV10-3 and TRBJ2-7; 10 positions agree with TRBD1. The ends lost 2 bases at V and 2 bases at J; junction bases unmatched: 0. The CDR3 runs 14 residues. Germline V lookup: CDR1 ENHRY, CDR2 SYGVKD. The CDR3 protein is CAISEDRGPYEQYF. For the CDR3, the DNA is TGTGCCATCAGTGAGGACAGGGGGCCCTACGAGCAGTACTTC.

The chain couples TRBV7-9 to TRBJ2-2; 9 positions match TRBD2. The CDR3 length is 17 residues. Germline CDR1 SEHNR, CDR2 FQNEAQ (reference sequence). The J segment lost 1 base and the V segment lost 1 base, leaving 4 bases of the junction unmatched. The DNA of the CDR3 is TGTGCCAGCAGCTTAGGAGCACTAGCGGGGAACACCGGGGAGCTGTTTTTT. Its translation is CASSLGALAGNTGELFF.

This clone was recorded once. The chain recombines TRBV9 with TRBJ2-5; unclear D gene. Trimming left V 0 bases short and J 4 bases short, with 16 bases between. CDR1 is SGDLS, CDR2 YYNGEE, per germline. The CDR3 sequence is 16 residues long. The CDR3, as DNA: TGTGCCAGCAGCGTAGGGCCAGGCGACACTGGAGAGACCCAGTACTTC. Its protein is CASSVGPGDTGETQYF.

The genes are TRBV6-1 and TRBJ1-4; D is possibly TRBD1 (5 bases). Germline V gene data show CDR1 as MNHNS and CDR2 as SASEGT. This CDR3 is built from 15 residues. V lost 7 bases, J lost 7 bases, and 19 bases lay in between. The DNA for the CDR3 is TGTGCCAGCACATTGGGGGGAGGGACCTGTGAAAAACTGTTTTTT. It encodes CASTLGGGTCEKLFF.

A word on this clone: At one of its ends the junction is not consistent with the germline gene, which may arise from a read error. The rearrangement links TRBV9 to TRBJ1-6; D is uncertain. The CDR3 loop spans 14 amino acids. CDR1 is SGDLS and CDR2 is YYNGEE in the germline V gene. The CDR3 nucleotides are TGTGCCAGCAGCGTAGATTACTTTAATTCACCCCTCCGCTTT. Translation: CASSVDYFNSPLRF.

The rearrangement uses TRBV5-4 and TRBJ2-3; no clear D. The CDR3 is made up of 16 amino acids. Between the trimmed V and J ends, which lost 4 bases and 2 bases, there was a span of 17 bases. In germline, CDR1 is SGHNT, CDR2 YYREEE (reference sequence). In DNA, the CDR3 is TGTGCCAGCAGCCACCCAGTCTTACAGAACACAGATACGCAGTATTTT. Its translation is CASSHPVLQNTDTQYF.

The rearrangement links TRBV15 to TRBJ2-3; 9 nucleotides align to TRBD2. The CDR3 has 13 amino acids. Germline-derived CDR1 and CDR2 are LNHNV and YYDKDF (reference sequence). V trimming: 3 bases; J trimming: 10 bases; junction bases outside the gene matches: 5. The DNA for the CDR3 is TGTGCCACCAGCAGCGGTAAGCGGGGGGCGCAGTATTTT. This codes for CATSSGKRGAQYF.

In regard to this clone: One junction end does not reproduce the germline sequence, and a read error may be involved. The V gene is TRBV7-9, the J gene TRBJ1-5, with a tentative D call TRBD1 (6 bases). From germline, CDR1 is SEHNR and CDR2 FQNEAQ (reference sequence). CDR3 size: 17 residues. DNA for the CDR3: TGTTCCAGCAGCACCTCCCGTTCGACAGGCTATAATCAGCCCCAGCATTTT. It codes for CSSSTSRSTGYNQPQHF. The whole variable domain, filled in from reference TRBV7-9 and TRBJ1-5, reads DTGVSQNPRHKITKRGQNVTFRCDPISEHNRLYWYRQTLGQGPEFLTYFQNEAQLEKSRLLSDRFSAERPKGSFSTLEIQRTEQGDSAMYLCSSSTSRSTGYNQPQHFGDGTRLSIL.

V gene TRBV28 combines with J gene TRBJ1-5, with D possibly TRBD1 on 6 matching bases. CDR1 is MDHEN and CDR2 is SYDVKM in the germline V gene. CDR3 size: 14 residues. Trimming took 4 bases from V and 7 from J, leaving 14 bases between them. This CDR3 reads CASSSGGGGQPQHF. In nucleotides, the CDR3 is TGTGCCAGCAGTTCCGGGGGGGGCGGGCAGCCCCAGCATTTT.

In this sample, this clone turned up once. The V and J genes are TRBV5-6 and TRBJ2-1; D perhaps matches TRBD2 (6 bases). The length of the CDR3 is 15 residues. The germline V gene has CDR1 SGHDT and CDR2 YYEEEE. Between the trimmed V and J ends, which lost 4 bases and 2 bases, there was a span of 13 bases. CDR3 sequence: CASSRGLGTYNEQFF. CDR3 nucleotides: TGTGCCAGCAGCCGGGGACTGGGGACCTACAATGAGCAGTTCTTC. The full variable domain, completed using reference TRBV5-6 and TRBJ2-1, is DAGVTQSPTHLIKTRGQQVTLRCSPKSGHDTVSWYQQALGQGPQFIFQYYEEEERQRGNFPDRFSGHQFPNYSSELNVNALLLGDSALYLCASSRGLGTYNEQFFGPGTRLTVL.

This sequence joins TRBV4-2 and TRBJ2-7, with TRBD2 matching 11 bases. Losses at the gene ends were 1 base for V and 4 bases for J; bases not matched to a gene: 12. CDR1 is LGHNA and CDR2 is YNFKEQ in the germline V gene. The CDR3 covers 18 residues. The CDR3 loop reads CASSQGFGPTSGGYEQYF. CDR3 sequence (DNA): TGTGCCAGCAGCCAAGGTTTTGGGCCCACTAGCGGGGGTTACGAGCAGTACTTC.

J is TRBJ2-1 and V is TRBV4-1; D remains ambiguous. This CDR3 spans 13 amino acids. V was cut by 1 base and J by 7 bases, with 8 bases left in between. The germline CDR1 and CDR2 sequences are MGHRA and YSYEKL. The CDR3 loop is CASSQVSRNEQFF. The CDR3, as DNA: TGCGCCAGCAGCCAAGTTAGCCGGAATGAGCAGTTCTTC.

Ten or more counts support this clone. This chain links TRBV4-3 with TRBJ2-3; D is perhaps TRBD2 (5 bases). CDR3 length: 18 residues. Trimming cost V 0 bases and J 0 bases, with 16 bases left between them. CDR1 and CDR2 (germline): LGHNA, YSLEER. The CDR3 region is CASSQDFSPGTSTDTQYF. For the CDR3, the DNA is TGCGCCAGCAGCCAAGATTTCTCCCCGGGAACTAGCACAGATACGCAGTATTTT.

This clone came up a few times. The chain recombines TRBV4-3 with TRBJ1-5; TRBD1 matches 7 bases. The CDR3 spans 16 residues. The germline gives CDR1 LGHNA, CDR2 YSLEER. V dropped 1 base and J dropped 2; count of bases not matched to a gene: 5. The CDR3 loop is CASSQALGTGNQPQHF. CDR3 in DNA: TGCGCCAGCAGCCAAGCCCTCGGGACAGGCAATCAGCCCCAGCATTTT.

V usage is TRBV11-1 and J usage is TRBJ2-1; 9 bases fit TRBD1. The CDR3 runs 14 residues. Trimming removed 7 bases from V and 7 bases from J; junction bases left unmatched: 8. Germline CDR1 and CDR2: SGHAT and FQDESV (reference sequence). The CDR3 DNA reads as TGTGCCAGCACGGACCGGGACAGGGTTAATGAGCAGTTCTTC. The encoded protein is CASTDRDRVNEQFF. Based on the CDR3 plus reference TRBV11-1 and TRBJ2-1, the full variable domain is EAEVAQSPRYKITEKSQAVAFWCDPISGHATLYWYRQILGQGPELLVQFQDESVVDDSQLPKDRFSAERLKGVDSTLKIQPAELGDSAMYLCASTDRDRVNEQFFGPGTRLTVL.

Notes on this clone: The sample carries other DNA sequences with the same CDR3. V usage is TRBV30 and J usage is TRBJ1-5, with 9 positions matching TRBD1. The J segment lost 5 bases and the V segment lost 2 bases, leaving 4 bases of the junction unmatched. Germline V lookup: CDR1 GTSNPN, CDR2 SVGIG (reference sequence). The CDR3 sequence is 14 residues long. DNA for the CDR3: TGTGCCTGGAGTCCGGGACAGGGCTATCAGCCCCAGCATTTT. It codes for CAWSPGQGYQPQHF.

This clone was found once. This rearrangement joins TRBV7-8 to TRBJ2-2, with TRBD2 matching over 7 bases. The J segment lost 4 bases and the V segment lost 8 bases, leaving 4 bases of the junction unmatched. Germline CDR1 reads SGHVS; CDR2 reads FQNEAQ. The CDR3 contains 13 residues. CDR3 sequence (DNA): TGTGCCAGCGGGGGAGGGAGCACCGGGGAGCTGTTTTTT. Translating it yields CASGGGSTGELFF.

The CDR3 region is CASSIKGRANYGYTF. The CDR3 nucleotides read TGTGCCAGTAGTATAAAGGGCAGGGCAAACTATGGCTACACCTTC. The J gene is TRBJ1-2, the V gene TRBV19; D may be TRBD1 (5 bases). Trimming removed 2 bases from V and 2 bases from J, with 12 bases in between. Germline V gene sequence: CDR1 LNHDA, CDR2 SQIVND (reference sequence). The CDR3 contains 15 residues.

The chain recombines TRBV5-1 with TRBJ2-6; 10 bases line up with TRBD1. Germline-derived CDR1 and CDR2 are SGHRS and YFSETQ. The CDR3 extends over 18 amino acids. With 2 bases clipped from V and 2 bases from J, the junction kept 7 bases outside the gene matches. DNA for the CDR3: TGCGCCAGCAGCTTAGAGGGACAGGGGAATCCTGGGGCCAACGTCCTGACTTTC. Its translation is CASSLEGQGNPGANVLTF.

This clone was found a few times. The CDR3 DNA reads TGTGCCAGCAGTGAATTGCAGGGGGTGGGGGAGCAGTACTTC. Amino acid sequence: CASSELQGVGEQYF. The V and J genes are TRBV6-1 and TRBJ2-7, with 7 bases identical to TRBD1. Germline lookup yields CDR1 MNHNS and CDR2 SASEGT. V gave up 2 bases and J gave up 7 bases; unmatched junction bases: 8. The length of the CDR3 is 14 residues.

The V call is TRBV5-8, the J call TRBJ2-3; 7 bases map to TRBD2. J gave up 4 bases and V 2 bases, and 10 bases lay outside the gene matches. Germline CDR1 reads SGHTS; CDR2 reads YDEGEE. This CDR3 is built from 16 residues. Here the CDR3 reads CASSFSGLVLSDTQYF. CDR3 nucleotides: TGTGCCAGCAGCTTTTCCGGACTAGTCCTGTCAGATACGCAGTATTTT. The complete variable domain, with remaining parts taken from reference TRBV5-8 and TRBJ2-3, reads EAGVTQSPTHLIKTRGQQATLRCSPISGHTSVYWYQQALGLGLQFLLWYDEGEERNRGNFPPRFSGRQFPNYSSELNVNALELEDSALYLCASSFSGLVLSDTQYFGPGTRLTVL.